The clone carrying this T cell receptor beta chain appeared a single time. Its specificity is unknown. The PCR made use of 60 Vbeta and 13 Jbeta primers. The method was immunoSEQ multiplex PCR; TCRdb's version includes in-frame clones alone and lacks a portion of them. The repertoire consists of 100,000 to 120,000 clones, with around 80% occurring once and the leading ten covering around 8.5%. The CDR3 contains 15 residues. After removal of 0 bases from V and 6 bases from J, the junction contained 3 bases not matched to a gene. Germline CDR1 ENHRY, CDR2 SYGVKD. The data belong to a study of cytomegalovirus exposure and HLA in healthy donors. Study-level results: Later, an analysis found that common viral pathogens appeared to be linked with several of the most significant clusters. Association of some 18,000 TCR beta sequences with HLA alleles was found at 0.05 false discovery rate in a later analysis. Later analysis reportedly placed an Asian-associated ancestry cluster below the approximately 650-donor mean in N-insertions.

This TCR derives from a man aged 35-49 years in good health and CMV-seropositive. The sequencing sample was made of PBMCs. The chain links TRBV10-3 to TRBJ2-1; 9 bases are shared with TRBD2. CDR3 DNA: TGTGCCATCAGTGAGTCTAGCGGGGGCCTCAATGAGCAGTTCTTC. Its protein product is CAISESSGGLNEQFF.